The entry below gives a single T cell receptor beta chain sequence along with its context. Its matching antigen is unknown. The primer mix had 60 Vbeta and 13 Jbeta primers. Here immunoSEQ multiplex PCR was the method, and the copy in TCRdb shows in-frame clones only, minus some. Recorded for this sample: 55,000 or so clones. The CDR3 is 14 amino acids. Germline V gene lookup returns CDR1 SGDLS and CDR2 YYNGEE. Germline trimming cut 2 bases from V and 4 bases from J; bases unmatched to any gene: 3. These data originate in a study of cytomegalovirus exposure and HLA in healthy donors. The overall study: Unique TCRs from HLA-typed donors, roughly 87 million of them, were held in an early data release. Study conclusions and caveats: Within a later analysis, the majority of CMV-associated TCR beta chains appeared HLA-restricted.

The sample comprised PBMCs. This chain uses TRBV9 with TRBJ2-1, with TRBD2 matching 7 bases. This TCR derives from a woman under 40 in good health and CMV-seropositive. The CDR3 DNA is TGTGCCAGCAGCGTCGGGACTAATTACAATGAGCAGTTCTTC. Protein sequence: CASSVGTNYNEQFF.